This is a list of T cell receptor beta chains from one sample in a study of T cells in Graves' hyperthyroidism and ophthalmopathy. TCRdb processed the multiplex PCR reads anew with MiXCR; each CDR3 protein has one entry. The top ten hold 16% of the sample, which has 730,000 or so distinct CDR3 sequences, around 20% seen once. Sequenced sample: blood. Receptor source: a woman in her fifties or sixties with Graves' hyperthyroidism that later progressed to Graves' ophthalmopathy. The CDR3 runs from the conserved cysteine through the conserved F or W. Fields, in order: V gene, J gene, D gene, clone size, CDR3 DNA, CDR3 protein. A D gene is named only where the DNA matches it firmly. Where a row states a size, it is once, few, many or the class of an expanded clone; other rows omit it.

>TRBV30|TRBJ2-3|.|many
TGTGCCTGGAGTGTATGGGTTCCAGGGGGCACAGATACGCAGTATTTT
CAWSVWVPGGTDTQYF
>TRBV5-5|TRBJ2-3|.|many
TGTGCCAGCAGCTTGTTGACGGTTAGCACAGATACGCAGTATTTT
CASSLLTVSTDTQYF
>TRBV5-4|TRBJ2-1|.|few
TGTGCCAGCAGCTTGGCCGGGATAGGGCCGAGCTCCTACAATGAGCAGTTCTTC
CASSLAGIGPSSYNEQFF
>TRBV9|TRBJ2-7|.|few
TGTGCCAGCAGCGTAGAGCAGACTGCGGGATTTTACGAGCAGTACTTC
CASSVEQTAGFYEQYF
>TRBV19|TRBJ1-4|TRBD1|.
TGTGCCAGTAGTCCCGGGACAGCTTCCGAAAAACTGTTTTTT
CASSPGTASEKLFF
>TRBV3-1|TRBJ2-7|TRBD2|many
TGTGCCAGCAGCCAAAGGCCGCGGGGGGACGACTACGAGCAGTACTTC
CASSQRPRGDDYEQYF
>TRBV19|TRBJ1-2|.|.
TGTGCCAGTAGTATTTTCCCAATGATCTATGGCTACACCTTC
CASSIFPMIYGYTF
>TRBV6-1|TRBJ1-1|.|few
TGTGCCAGCACAAAACGACGGGAGAACACTGAAGCTTTCTTT
CASTKRRENTEAFF
>TRBV11-2|TRBJ1-2|TRBD1|many
TGTGCCAGCAGCTTAGAGGACAGGGTTGGCTACACCTTC
CASSLEDRVGYTF
>TRBV7-7|TRBJ2-5|.|few
TGTGCTAGCAGCCACCGGGATTCGGCCCAGTACTTC
CASSHRDSAQYF